Presented here are 5 T cell receptor beta chains from one specimen sequenced in a study of blood T cell repertoires in COVID-19. The assay was immunoSEQ multiplex PCR, and TCRdb's table has in-frame clones only and misses some. The sample contains 150,000 to 200,000 clones, 70% to 90% of which appear only once. Sequenced input: peripheral blood. Source of these receptors: a man in his forties or fifties with active or convalescent COVID-19.

The chain recombines TRBV7-2 with TRBJ2-2; 9 positions agree with TRBD1. The CDR3 length is 16 residues. Germline V gene sequence: CDR1 SGHTA, CDR2 FQGNSA. V shed 4 bases and J 5 bases; nucleotides not matched to a gene: 8. The CDR3 region is CASSSGTGKSTGELFF. CDR3 DNA: TGTGCCAGCAGCTCTGGGACAGGGAAGAGTACCGGGGAGCTGTTTTTT.

This rearrangement joins TRBV7-2 to TRBJ1-5, with D hard to call. Germline CDR1 reads SGHTA; CDR2 reads FQGNSA. The V end was cut by 1 base, the J end by 0 bases, with 10 bases between. The CDR3 has 16 amino acids. As DNA, the CDR3 is TGTGCCAGCAGCTTAGTAGGCGGCAATAGCAATCAGCCCCAGCATTTT. Translation: CASSLVGGNSNQPQHF. The complete variable domain, with remaining parts taken from reference TRBV7-2 and TRBJ1-5, reads GAGVSQSPSNKVTEKGKDVELRCDPISGHTALYWYRQSLGQGLEFLIYFQGNSAPDKSGLPSDRFSAERTGGSVSTLTIQRTQQEDSAVYLCASSLVGGNSNQPQHFGDGTRLSIL.

In this sample, this clone turned up once. This chain uses TRBV18 with TRBJ1-5; a possible D gene is TRBD1 (6 bases). The V end lost 5 bases, the J end lost 2 bases, and 10 bases lay between the germline ends. Per the germline V gene, CDR1 is KGHSH and CDR2 is LQKENI. The CDR3 extends over 14 amino acids. CDR3: CASSSGAGNQPQHF. The CDR3 DNA follows: TGTGCCAGCTCATCAGGGGCGGGCAATCAGCCCCAGCATTTT.

The CDR3 spells CASSYGTGGYGYTF. The CDR3 DNA reads as TGTGCCAGCAGTTACGGGACAGGGGGCTATGGCTACACCTTC. This rearrangement joins TRBV6-5 to TRBJ1-2, with 11 bases fitting TRBD1. The CDR3 runs to 14 residues. Germline assignment: CDR1 MNHEY and CDR2 SVGAGI. V gave up 2 bases and J gave up 4 bases; unmatched junction bases: 0.

The V call is TRBV3-1 (or the pseudogene TRBV3-2), the J call TRBJ1-1; TRBD1 aligns across 7 bases. The germline CDR1 and CDR2 sequences are LGHDT and YNNKEL (reference sequence). V trimming: 6 bases; J trimming: 0 bases; junction bases outside the gene matches: 4. This CDR3 spans 14 amino acids. The CDR3 is CASSRQGVNTEAFF. CDR3 DNA: TGTGCCAGCAGTCGCCAGGGGGTGAACACTGAAGCTTTCTTT.